The 30 T cell receptor beta chains reported below all come from one sample, sequenced in a study of response to subunit inactivated influenza vaccine (dated by TCRdb to between 2017 and 2018). The receptor library was made with RT-PCR. The sequencer was an Illumina HiSeq 2500. Through fastp at Q25 and MiXCR, TCRdb rebuilt clones from the public reads, retaining in-frame beta chains. A single entry per CDR3 protein holds the most common genes and DNA from its merged rows. This sample lists roughly 630,000 distinct CDR3 sequences; 12% to 15% were detected once. Clones ranked in the top ten supply approximately 7.6% of the sample. This sample comprised PBMCs from blood, obtained 14 to 15 days before vaccination. Source of these receptors: a man between 50 and 59 years old who received an inactivated influenza vaccine. Donor details come from another sample of the same person, matched by shared clones.

This clonotype was seen only a few times. This chain connects TRBV7-2 to TRBJ1-6; D gene uncertain. Germline V CDR1 and CDR2: SGHTA, FQGNSA. The CDR3 is 13 residues long. V shed 1 base and J shed 11 bases, with 9 bases lying between them. For the CDR3, the DNA is TGTGCCAGCAGCTTAGTCGATTTGCCACCCCTCCACTTT. This sequence encodes CASSLVDLPPLHF.

This clonotype has a handful of counts. The chain joins TRBV4-3 to TRBJ2-7; D gene uncertain. The germline V gene encodes CDR1 LGHNA and CDR2 YSLEER. This CDR3 has 14 amino acids. V lost 1 base to trimming and J lost 3 bases, with 10 bases between them. The CDR3 protein is CASSQARANYEQYF. CDR3 DNA sequence: TGCGCCAGCAGCCAAGCACGCGCTAACTACGAGCAGTACTTC.

This clonotype was found many times. The V call is TRBV3-1, the J call TRBJ1-2, with D maybe TRBD1 (5 bases). Trimming took off 4 bases at V and 7 bases at J, with 16 bases between the two ends. CDR3 length: 14 amino acids. The germline CDR1 and CDR2 sequences are LGHDT and YNNKEL (reference sequence). This chain's CDR3 is CASSPTQGRSGYTF. The CDR3 coding sequence is TGTGCCAGCAGCCCGACCCAGGGCAGAAGTGGCTACACCTTC.

This clonotype was seen more than once but under ten times. The chain employs TRBV10-3 and TRBJ2-2, with a weak D call TRBD1 (7 bases). The length of the CDR3 is 16 residues. The V end was cut by 4 bases, the J end by 6 bases, with 18 bases between. CDR1 is ENHRY and CDR2 is SYGVKD in the germline V gene. DNA of the CDR3: TGTGCCATCAGTGGATCAGGGGGGTCGAAGGCCGGGGAGCTGTTTTTT. Translated, it gives CAISGSGGSKAGELFF.

This clonotype was recorded at least ten times. V and J are TRBV27 and TRBJ1-6; a possible D gene is TRBD1 (6 bases). Trimming removed 0 bases at V and 7 bases at J, with 13 bases between. Germline V lookup: CDR1 MNHEY, CDR2 SMNVEV (reference sequence). The CDR3 is made up of 16 amino acids. CDR3 nucleotide sequence: TGTGCCAGCAGTTTATCATGGGGGCCAATCAATTCACCCCTCCACTTT. Residues: CASSLSWGPINSPLHF.

This clonotype has ten or more counts. J is TRBJ2-3 and V is TRBV4-3; D possibly corresponds to TRBD2 (5 bases). Per the germline V gene, CDR1 is LGHNA and CDR2 is YSLEER. The CDR3 extends over 13 amino acids. Trimming left V 1 base short and J 9 bases short, with 11 bases between. The DNA of the CDR3 is TGCGCCAGCAGCCAAGTGGCGGGTAGCACGCAGTATTTT. Its translation: CASSQVAGSTQYF.

This clonotype came up a few times. The chain uses TRBV5-1 and TRBJ2-4; no reliable D call. V was shortened by 0 bases and J by 9 bases, with 13 bases between the two germline ends. Germline CDR1 and CDR2: SGHRS and YFSETQ. The CDR3 totals 14 residues. CDR3 nucleotide sequence: TGCGCCAGCAGCTTGGCTGGAGATATCAGCATTCAGTACTTC. It encodes CASSLAGDISIQYF.

V is TRBV29-1 and J is TRBJ2-5; TRBD1 matches 12 bases. V was clipped by 7 bases and J by 5 bases; unmatched bases: 8. Per germline, CDR1 SQVTM and CDR2 ANQGSEA. The CDR3 loop spans 14 amino acids. CDR3: CSAGTGGRGETQYF. In DNA form, the CDR3 reads TGCAGCGCTGGGACAGGGGGCAGGGGTGAGACCCAGTACTTC.

This clonotype was observed a few times. V and J are TRBV11-3 and TRBJ2-5; 10 nucleotides line up with TRBD1. This CDR3 region has 14 residues. V trimming: 5 bases; J trimming: 5 bases; junction bases outside the gene matches: 5. Germline V gene lookup returns CDR1 SGHNT and CDR2 YENEEA. CDR3 in DNA: TGTGCCAGCAGCAACGGACAGGGGGAGGAGACCCAGTACTTC. Its protein product is CASSNGQGEETQYF.

The genes are TRBV12-3 or TRBV12-4 and TRBJ2-7; D possibly corresponds to TRBD1 (6 bases). The CDR3 loop spans 13 amino acids. V was clipped by 3 bases and J by 4 bases, with 10 bases between them. The CDR3 DNA follows: TGTGCCAGCAGTTTTAGACAGGCGTACGAGCAGTACTTC. This encodes CASSFRQAYEQYF.

CDR3 coding DNA: TGCGCCAGCAGCCAAGGACAGACTGGTGAAAAACTGTTTTTT. This codes for CASSQGQTGEKLFF. The gene calls are TRBV4-1 and TRBJ1-4, with D tentatively TRBD1 (5 bases). The germline V gene encodes CDR1 MGHRA and CDR2 YSYEKL. V lost 1 base and J 7 bases, leaving 10 bases between the germline ends. The CDR3 has 14 amino acids.

This clonotype was seen a handful of times. The rearrangement joins TRBV20-1 to TRBJ2-7, with 10 bases matching TRBD2. This CDR3 region has 14 residues. Per germline, CDR1 DFQATT and CDR2 SNEGSKA (reference sequence). V lost 6 bases and J lost 6; bases outside the gene matches: 11. CDR3 sequence: CSAKASGSIGEQYF. DNA of the CDR3: TGCAGTGCGAAAGCTAGCGGGAGTATCGGCGAGCAGTACTTC.

This chain links TRBV5-1 with TRBJ2-5; TRBD2 agrees at 7 bases. Losses at the gene ends were 6 bases for V and 5 bases for J; bases not matched to a gene: 4. The CDR3 runs to 12 residues. Germline V gene sequence: CDR1 SGHRS, CDR2 YFSETQ. CDR3: CASTGEGETQYF. CDR3 nucleotide sequence: TGCGCCAGCACTGGGGAGGGGGAGACCCAGTACTTC.

A few counts support this clonotype. The chain links TRBV20-1 to TRBJ2-7; 8 bases agree with TRBD2. The CDR3 has 15 residues. Germline assignment: CDR1 DFQATT and CDR2 SNEGSKA (reference sequence). Losses at the gene ends were 7 bases for V and 6 bases for J; bases not matched to a gene: 17. In DNA form, the CDR3 reads TGCAGTGGAGAGCGGTGGGGACTAGGCTCGATCGAGCAGTACTTC. It is translated as CSGERWGLGSIEQYF.

This sequence joins TRBV9 and TRBJ2-3, with 12 bases fitting TRBD2. Germline CDR1 SGDLS, CDR2 YYNGEE. The CDR3 spans 15 residues. With V trimmed by 4 bases and J by 8 bases, 8 bases remained unmatched. Here the CDR3 DNA reads TGTGCCAGCAGCCCCCGACTAGCGGGGGAGATTACGCAGTATTTT. Translating gives CASSPRLAGEITQYF.

This clonotype showed up many times. The genes are TRBV27 and TRBJ2-1, with a tentative D call TRBD1 (5 bases). Trimming stripped 5 bases from V and 0 bases from J, with 11 bases between. CDR1 is MNHEY, CDR2 SMNVEV, per germline (reference sequence). The length of the CDR3 is 15 residues. DNA of the CDR3: TGTGCCAGCAGTCTACAAGGGGTCTCCTACAATGAGCAGTTCTTC. This gives the protein CASSLQGVSYNEQFF.

This clonotype showed up many times. The V and J genes are TRBV20-1 and TRBJ2-1; D is possibly TRBD1 (6 bases). Germline V lookup: CDR1 DFQATT, CDR2 SNEGSKA (reference sequence). Trimming left V 6 bases short and J 2 bases short, with 17 bases between. The CDR3 length is 15 residues. CDR3 residues: CSALPVHRAYNEQFF. The CDR3 nucleotides read TGCAGTGCGCTCCCTGTTCACAGGGCCTACAATGAGCAGTTCTTC.

This chain connects TRBV28 to TRBJ1-4, with a tentative D call TRBD1 (6 bases). Germline loops: CDR1 MDHEN, CDR2 SYDVKM. This CDR3 has 15 amino acids. Deletions cut 6 bases from V and 3 bases from J, with 14 bases between. The CDR3 DNA is TGTGCCAGCAGGGAGACAGGATCTTCTAATGAAAAACTGTTTTTT. Its protein is CASRETGSSNEKLFF.

The V gene is TRBV4-2, the J gene TRBJ2-3, with 8 bases that match TRBD2. The junction had 15 bases not matched to a gene; V was cut back by 6 bases and J by 4 bases. CDR3 length: 17 amino acids. CDR1 LGHNA and CDR2 YNFKEQ come from the germline V gene. CDR3 nucleotide sequence: TGTGCCAGCAGATTCCCGACGGGGGGGGATTCCCCAGATACGCAGTATTTT. Translated, it gives CASRFPTGGDSPDTQYF.

V gene TRBV7-9 combines with J gene TRBJ2-3; D possibly corresponds to TRBD2 (7 bases). CDR3 length: 16 residues. Trimming pared 5 bases from V and 2 bases from J, leaving 17 bases between. The germline gives CDR1 SEHNR, CDR2 FQNEAQ (reference sequence). This chain's CDR3 is CASSREVAGATDTQYF. For the CDR3, the DNA is TGTGCCAGCAGCCGAGAGGTGGCGGGGGCCACAGATACGCAGTATTTT.

The chain carries TRBV7-8 and TRBJ2-1; possibly TRBD1 for D (5 bases). The CDR3 has 17 amino acids. Between the trimmed V and J ends, which lost 0 bases and 0 bases, there was a span of 12 bases. CDR1 is SGHVS and CDR2 is FQNEAQ in the germline V gene. CDR3 residues: CASSLASAGPSYNEQFF. Written as DNA, the CDR3 is TGTGCCAGCAGCTTAGCATCGGCAGGGCCCTCCTACAATGAGCAGTTCTTC.

This sequence joins TRBV7-9 and TRBJ2-7, with 9 bases fitting TRBD1. The ends lost 5 bases at V and 5 bases at J; junction bases unmatched: 4. The CDR3 totals 13 residues. Germline V gives CDR1 SEHNR, CDR2 FQNEAQ (reference sequence). CDR3 sequence (DNA): TGTGCCAGCAGCAAACAGGGGGCGGACGAGCAGTACTTC. It specifies CASSKQGADEQYF. The whole variable domain, remainder taken from reference TRBV7-9 and TRBJ2-7, is DTGVSQNPRHKITKRGQNVTFRCDPISEHNRLYWYRQTLGQGPEFLTYFQNEAQLEKSRLLSDRFSAERPKGSFSTLEIQRTEQGDSAMYLCASSKQGADEQYFGPGTRLTVT.

The V and J genes are TRBV5-6 and TRBJ1-1; TRBD1 matches at 9 bases. The germline V gene has CDR1 SGHDT and CDR2 YYEEEE. V trimming: 0 bases; J trimming: 1 base; junction bases outside the gene matches: 4. The CDR3 has 16 residues. The CDR3 is CASSLGTGGWNTEAFF. CDR3 bases: TGTGCCAGCAGCTTGGGAACAGGGGGCTGGAACACTGAAGCTTTCTTT.

This chain joins TRBV3-1 and TRBJ2-3; D is ambiguous. The CDR3 consists of 15 residues. Germline CDR1 and CDR2: LGHDT and YNNKEL (reference sequence). The V gene lost 0 bases and the J gene lost 2 bases, with 9 bases spanning the gap. CDR3 sequence: CASSQDPSATDTQYF. DNA of the CDR3: TGTGCCAGCAGCCAAGACCCCAGCGCCACAGATACGCAGTATTTT.

This clonotype showed up just a few times. The J gene is TRBJ1-5, the V gene TRBV7-8; possibly TRBD1 for D (5 bases). The germline CDR1 and CDR2 sequences are SGHVS and FQNEAQ. This CDR3 spans 18 amino acids. Trimming cost V 2 bases and J 4 bases, with 21 bases left between them. The CDR3 protein is CASSLSGLPIEGNQPQHF. The CDR3 DNA follows: TGTGCCAGCAGCTTATCGGGACTTCCCATTGAGGGGAATCAGCCCCAGCATTTT.

The sample holds a few counts of this clonotype. The rearrangement joins TRBV4-3 to TRBJ2-6; D gene unclear. Germline-derived CDR1 and CDR2 are LGHNA and YSLEER. The CDR3 runs 16 residues. Trimming took 0 bases from V and 0 from J, leaving 6 bases between them. The CDR3 DNA reads as TGCGCCAGCAGCCAAGATCGTGGCTCTGGGGCCAACGTCCTGACTTTC. It translates to CASSQDRGSGANVLTF.

The chain is built from TRBV4-1 and TRBJ1-3, with D perhaps matching TRBD1 (5 bases). Germline lookup yields CDR1 MGHRA and CDR2 YSYEKL. The V gene lost 0 bases and the J gene lost 0 bases, with 9 bases spanning the gap. The CDR3 extends over 16 amino acids. In DNA form, the CDR3 reads TGCGCCAGCAGCCAAGACGGGGCAGCCTCTGGAAACACCATATATTTT. As protein: CASSQDGAASGNTIYF.

The chain recombines TRBV28 with TRBJ2-7; 8 bases map to TRBD1. V lost 2 bases to trimming and J lost 2 bases; unmatched junction nucleotides: 11. The germline V gene has CDR1 MDHEN and CDR2 SYDVKM. CDR3 length equals 17 residues. The CDR3 DNA sequence: TGTGCCAGCAGTTTACGGCCCCTCGGACAGGGAACCTACGAGCAGTACTTC. Residues: CASSLRPLGQGTYEQYF.

The chain carries TRBV4-3 and TRBJ2-7, with no clear D. The V end lost 1 base, the J end lost 3 bases, and 10 bases lay between the germline ends. The CDR3 contains 14 residues. Germline V lookup: CDR1 LGHNA, CDR2 YSLEER. CDR3 bases: TGCGCCAGCAGCCAAGGTGCCAGGAGCTACGAGCAGTACTTC. Its protein product is CASSQGARSYEQYF.

The CDR3 sequence: CASSEYGYQPQHF. CDR3 DNA sequence: TGTGCCAGCAGTGAATACGGGTATCAGCCCCAGCATTTT. This sequence joins TRBV25-1 and TRBJ1-5; D not certain. The germline V and J ends were trimmed by 0 bases and 5 bases, with 5 bases remaining between them. The length of the CDR3 is 13 residues. Germline assignment: CDR1 MGHDK and CDR2 SYGVNS. Variable domain in full (rest from reference TRBV25-1 and TRBJ1-5): EADIYQTPRYLVIGTGKKITLECSQTMGHDKMYWYQQDPGMELHLIHYSYGVNSTEKGDLSSESTVSRIRTEHFPLTLESARPSHTSQYLCASSEYGYQPQHFGDGTRLSIL.